This entry features one TCR beta chain sequence. The antigen is not known. The assay ran at deep level. This table comes from immunoSEQ multiplex PCR, and its TCRdb copy is limited to in-frame clones, with some not included. In the table there are about 1.5 million clones, 95% to 99% of which are singletons. The sample is drawn from a study of shared clonotypes between healthy human individuals. Study-level findings and limits: Among non-shared clonotypes, generation probabilities were lower than among those shared by all four donors.

The CDR3 has 16 residues. The germline V gene has CDR1 WNHNN and CDR2 SYGVQD (reference sequence). V lost 6 bases and J lost 1, with 16 bases in between. V gene TRBV10-1 combines with J gene TRBJ2-1, with D possibly being TRBD2 (6 bases). Specimen: naive CD4+ T cells sorted from blood. Documented subset: CD45RA+ positively selected. The TCR comes from a man aged 25 to 40 in good health. CDR3 loop: CASRYRDSISYNEQFF. CDR3 nucleotide sequence: TGCGCCAGCAGATACCGGGACTCCATTTCCTACAATGAGCAGTTCTTC.